This T cell receptor (beta chain) is from a study of cytomegalovirus exposure and HLA in healthy donors. This clone was observed once. Its antigen is not known. PCR primers comprised 60 Vbeta and 13 Jbeta primers. Profiling relied on immunoSEQ multiplex PCR, and the TCRdb table lists in-frame clones only, not all of them. The repertoire holds about 160,000 clones, roughly 82% seen once, with about 1.6% in the top ten. Findings and limits, study-wide: Earlier findings revealed that most TCR beta V segments proved productive either about 87% or about 30% of the time. In a later analysis, at a false discovery rate of 0.05, over 15,000 TCR beta sequences were associated with HLA alleles.

CDR3 length: 16 residues. V shed 2 bases and J 4 bases; nucleotides not matched to a gene: 4. Germline CDR1 KGHSH, CDR2 LQKENI. The sample was PBMCs. The TCR originated in a girl between 5 and 17 years old in good health and CMV-seropositive. This chain connects TRBV18 to TRBJ2-1; 11 bases line up with TRBD2. Here the CDR3 reads CASSPSLAGVYNEQFF. DNA of the CDR3: TGTGCCAGCTCACCATCACTAGCGGGAGTGTACAATGAGCAGTTCTTC.